This T cell receptor (beta chain) was identified in a study of T cells in Graves' hyperthyroidism and ophthalmopathy. CDR1 is LNHDA and CDR2 is SQIVND in the germline V gene (reference sequence). Between the trimmed V and J ends, which lost 5 bases and 2 bases, there was a span of 13 bases. This CDR3 has 15 residues. About this clonotype itself: What it binds is unknown.

Exclusion criteria comprised uncontrolled infection, other autoimmune disease, pregnancy or lactation. Whole-study results and caveats: Ophthalmopathy was predicted by the model a median of roughly 6.7 months ahead of onset. Blood also held most thyroid clonotypes expanded beyond 0.001.

Researchers amplified the TCR beta CDR3 regions from RNA transcripts. In the first-round RT-PCR of the TCR CDR3, the HTBI primer set was used. TCRdb called the multiplex PCR reads again in MiXCR, with one record for every CDR3 protein. The sample records around 56,000 distinct CDR3 sequences, about 50% being singletons. This receptor was taken from a woman aged 25 to 45 with Graves' ophthalmopathy. The rearrangement links TRBV19 to TRBJ1-5; no firm D call. Input material: blood. The CDR3 is CASSVHGFGNQPQHF. For the CDR3, the DNA is TGTGCCAGTAGTGTCCACGGGTTTGGCAATCAGCCCCAGCATTTT.